Listed below are T cell receptor beta chains from one sample, sequenced in a study of T-cell memory formation after mild COVID-19. TCRdb ran MiXCR on the 5' RACE reads and lists one entry per CDR3 protein. The repertoire holds under 200,000 distinct CDR3 sequences, with under 14% as singletons. What was sequenced was PBMCs or a T cell subset sorted from them (not recorded which). These receptors were obtained from a man aged 18-30 years who had mild COVID-19 (a few samples of this study predate the infection). Cell type and time point are not known. Both conserved end residues are part of each CDR3. The order of the fields is D gene, J gene, clone size, V gene, CDR3 DNA, CDR3 protein. The D gene is left open where the match is weak. A row's size may be missing; if present it is once, few, many or a size class.

-,TRBJ2-3,-,TRBV7-2,TGTGCCAGCAGCTTGTCCGGGGCTACTTCCACAGATACGCAGTATTTT,CASSLSGATSTDTQYF
TRBD1,TRBJ2-4,-,TRBV9,TGTGCCAGCAGCACGGGACAGGGGGCGATAGGAAACATTCAGTACTTC,CASSTGQGAIGNIQYF
TRBD1,TRBJ2-5,-,TRBV30,TGTGCCTATGGACAGGGGGAGACCCAGTACTTC,CAYGQGETQYF
TRBD2,TRBJ2-1,-,TRBV4-1,TGCGCCAGCAGCCCGGGACTAGCGGGGGGCACCTACAATGAGCAGTTCTTC,CASSPGLAGGTYNEQFF
-,TRBJ1-3,-,TRBV7-2,TGTGCCAGCAGCTTAGGGACTGTTGGAAACACCATATATTTT,CASSLGTVGNTIYF
-,TRBJ2-1,-,TRBV12-3/TRBV12-4,TGTGCCAGCAGTAGAGACTACAAGTATGAGCAGTTCTTC,CASSRDYKYEQFF
-,TRBJ1-3,-,TRBV5-5,TGTGCCAGCAGCCAACAGAGCTCTGGAAACACCATATATTTT,CASSQQSSGNTIYF
-,TRBJ1-5,-,TRBV5-5,TGTGCCAGCACCACGGGCAGTAGCAATCAGCCCCAGCATTTT,CASTTGSSNQPQHF
-,TRBJ2-7,few,TRBV3-1,TGTGCCAGCAGCCACACTTCCTACGAGCAGTACTTC,CASSHTSYEQYF
TRBD2,TRBJ2-7,many,TRBV6-6,TGTGCCAGCATAGAACTAGCGGGAGGGCTCGGGGAGCAGTACTTC,CASIELAGGLGEQYF
-,TRBJ2-1,few,TRBV29-1,TGCAGCGTTGAAGTGTACCGGGTTCAAGAGCAGTTCTTC,CSVEVYRVQEQFF
TRBD1,TRBJ1-1,few,TRBV3-1,TGTGCCAGCAGCCAATTACAGGGGGTTCACACTGAAGCTTTCTTT,CASSQLQGVHTEAFF
TRBD2,TRBJ2-3,few,TRBV6-5,TGTGCCAGCGGGGGGGGAGGCGGCAGCACAGATACGCAGTATTTT,CASGGGGGSTDTQYF
-,TRBJ1-1,-,TRBV5-5,TGTGCCAGCAGCTTGGACCTAGGGGGATGGACTGAAGCTTTCTTT,CASSLDLGGWTEAFF
-,TRBJ1-1,few,TRBV12-3/TRBV12-4,TGTGCCAGCAGTCCGAGACAGAGAATGAACACTGAAGCTTTCTTT,CASSPRQRMNTEAFF
-,TRBJ2-3,-,TRBV7-2,TGTGCCAGCAGCTTTTTAATAGACCGGTTCGCAGATACGCAGTATTTT,CASSFLIDRFADTQYF
TRBD1,TRBJ1-2,few,TRBV5-1,TGCGCCAGCAGCACTAGGGGGCTTGGGTATGGCTACACCTTC,CASSTRGLGYGYTF
TRBD1,TRBJ2-1,few,TRBV2,TGTGCCAGCAGTGAATTGGGCACCGGGACAGGGGGGGAGCAGTTCTTC,CASSELGTGTGGEQFF
TRBD2,TRBJ2-5,-,TRBV3-1,TGTGCCAGCAGCCATGGGACTAGCGGGGGCGTGCTCCAAGAGACCCAGTACTTC,CASSHGTSGGVLQETQYF
TRBD1,TRBJ2-3,many,TRBV27,TGTGCCAGCAGTTTATTGTGTTTGACAGGGTGGACAGATACGCAGTATTTT,CASSLLCLTGWTDTQYF
TRBD1,TRBJ1-4,-,TRBV29-1,TGCAGCGTAACAGGGGGGGGCGTTGAAAAACTGTTTTTT,CSVTGGGVEKLFF
-,TRBJ1-1,-,TRBV6-6,TGTGCCAGCAGCTGGGCAGGAGAGGCCACTGAAGCTTTCTTT,CASSWAGEATEAFF
TRBD1,TRBJ1-1,few,TRBV2,TGTGCCAGCAGTGTTGACAGGGGACAGACTGAAGCTTTCTTT,CASSVDRGQTEAFF
-,TRBJ2-3,-,TRBV7-2,TGTGCCAGCAGCTTAGGGGGGCTTAAAGATACGCAGTATTTT,CASSLGGLKDTQYF
-,TRBJ1-5,-,TRBV24-1,TGTGCCACCAGTGATGGGGGGGGGCCCCAGCATTTT,CATSDGGGPQHF
TRBD1,TRBJ1-1,few,TRBV10-3,TGTGCCATCAGTGAAGGGACAGGGCCTAACACTGAAGCTTTCTTT,CAISEGTGPNTEAFF
TRBD2,TRBJ2-3,few,TRBV9,TGTGCCAGCAGCGTAGCTTCTAGCGGGGGGGCCCGGCATACGCAGTATTTT,CASSVASSGGARHTQYF